Judged by abundance, the clone carrying this T cell receptor (beta chain) is medium-sized. This entry comes from a study of metastatic and nonmetastatic thyroid tumors. The entire patient cohort was treatment-naive prior to thyroid surgery. TCRdb re-analyzed the PCR reads through MiXCR. The sample gives about 16,000 clones, 31% of which show up once; approximately 10% is in the top ten. The ends were cut back, 4 bases at V and 1 base at J, with 10 bases in the middle. The CDR3 runs to 14 residues. From germline, CDR1 is MNHEY and CDR2 SVGEGT. The chain combines TRBV6-2 or TRBV6-3 with TRBJ1-1; D gene uncertain. Sequenced: blood. The source is a female donor with papillary thyroid cancer or a benign thyroid nodule (not recorded which). Some clones in this sample may be carry-over from other donors' samples. The DNA for the CDR3 is TGTGCCAGCAGTTCTGGACGGGAGAACACTGAAGCTTTCTTT. The encoded protein is CASSSGRENTEAFF.